The entry below gives a single TCR beta chain sequence along with its context. As yet, its antigen is unknown. The sample originates from a study of cytomegalovirus exposure and HLA in healthy donors. General study points: For cytomegalovirus status, the classifier reportedly gave diagnoses with high specificity and sensitivity. Researchers catalogued roughly 150 TCR beta chains as cytomegalovirus-associated.

V shed 2 bases and J shed 4 bases, with 12 bases lying between them. Germline V gene lookup returns CDR1 LGHNA and CDR2 YSLEER. There are 15 residues in the CDR3. Sequenced by immunoSEQ multiplex PCR; TCRdb stores in-frame clones only, minus some. The data contain around 150,000 clones, about 80% of them singletons. The sample consisted of PBMCs. This rearrangement joins TRBV4-3 to TRBJ1-5, with TRBD1 as a possible D gene (5 bases). This sequence was found in a man under 40 in good health and CMV-seropositive. The CDR3 bases are TGCGCCAGCAGCCAATTAGACAGCCCAAATCAGCCCCAGCATTTT. It specifies CASSQLDSPNQPQHF.